This TCR beta chain originates from a study of T cell responses to AZD1222 COVID-19 vaccine. Study-wide context: It was second doses at about 4 or about 12 weeks that were pooled.

Some clones are missing from TCRdb's copy, which holds only in-frame ones; the method was immunoSEQ multiplex PCR. This repertoire shows about 100,000 clones, around 84% found once; its top ten account for about 3%. Germline CDR1 and CDR2: MGHRA and YSYEKL. This CDR3 is built from 17 residues. V was shortened by 1 base and J by 4 bases, with 19 bases between the two germline ends. Regarding this clone: Antigen unknown.

Study-level points and caveats: CD4 TCRs associated with vaccination spanned spike, dominating at 160-218 and 743-854. The repertoires were collected only after the peak T cell response. Donor demographics were predominantly white British with a female majority; clonal diversity may be underestimated.

Here the sequenced sample was peripheral blood, taken on day 0 of AZD1222 vaccination. The sequence derives from an adult in good health. The V and J genes are TRBV4-1 and TRBJ1-2, with D maybe TRBD1 (6 bases). The CDR3 DNA sequence: TGCGCCAGCAGCCAAGGGGGGTACAGGGAGGGCGGCTATGGCTACACCTTC. Protein product: CASSQGGYREGGYGYTF.